The 27 T cell receptor beta chains below come from one sample, sequenced in a study of T cell responses to AZD1222 COVID-19 vaccine. The protocol was immunoSEQ multiplex PCR, while the TCRdb copy is restricted to in-frame clones and leaves out a portion. The table lists about 72,000 clones, 80% to 90% of them singletons. The input for sequencing was peripheral blood, taken on day 0 of AZD1222 vaccination. These receptors were collected from an adult in good health.

J is TRBJ2-3 and V is TRBV7-9; D unresolved. This CDR3 is built from 12 residues. CDR1 is SEHNR and CDR2 is FQNEAQ in the germline V gene (reference sequence). Between the trimmed V and J ends, which lost 5 bases and 10 bases, there was a span of 13 bases. The CDR3 region has the DNA TGTGCCAGCAGCCCCGACCGGTCCGCGCAGTATTTT. Translated, it gives CASSPDRSAQYF.

This clone has only a few counts. This chain links TRBV20-1 with TRBJ1-5; 10 bases align to TRBD1. With V trimmed by 4 bases and J by 6 bases, 9 bases remained unmatched. The CDR3 extends over 15 amino acids. Germline-derived CDR1 and CDR2 are DFQATT and SNEGSKA (reference sequence). In DNA, the CDR3 is TGCAGTGCTAATGAGGAGACAGGGGGCTTTCAGCCCCAGCATTTT. Encoded protein: CSANEETGGFQPQHF.

The rearrangement uses TRBV7-3 and TRBJ1-1; 7 bases are shared with TRBD1. Germline V gene sequence: CDR1 SGHTA, CDR2 FQGTGA. V lost 5 bases and J lost 0; bases outside the gene matches: 3. The CDR3 totals 14 residues. The CDR3 sequence is CASSPGTVNTEAFF. The CDR3 DNA sequence: TGTGCCAGCAGCCCCGGGACAGTGAACACTGAAGCTTTCTTT. Combining the CDR3 with reference TRBV7-3 and TRBJ1-1 gives the whole variable domain GAGVSQTPSNKVTEKGKYVELRCDPISGHTALYWYRQSLGQGPEFLIYFQGTGAADDSGLPNDRFFAVRPEGSVSTLKIQRTERGDSAVYLCASSPGTVNTEAFFGQGTRLTVV.

This chain uses TRBV18 with TRBJ2-7, with no clear D. The ends were cut back, 3 bases at V and 0 bases at J, with 9 bases in the middle. This CDR3 is built from 14 residues. Per germline, CDR1 KGHSH and CDR2 LQKENI. The CDR3 sequence: CASSPDSNSYEQYF. DNA for the CDR3: TGTGCCAGCTCACCCGACTCCAACTCCTACGAGCAGTACTTC. The full variable domain, rest sourced from reference TRBV18 and TRBJ2-7, is NAGVMQNPRHLVRRRGQEARLRCSPMKGHSHVYWYRQLPEEGLKFMVYLQKENIIDESGMPKERFSAEFPKEGPSILRIQQVVRGDSAAYFCASSPDSNSYEQYFGPGTRLTVT.

This CDR3 reads CASSQRRGSQPQHF. In DNA, the CDR3 is TGTGCCAGCAGCCAACGAAGGGGAAGTCAGCCCCAGCATTTT. The chain couples TRBV6-2 or TRBV6-3 to TRBJ1-5; D may be TRBD1 (5 bases). V gave up 6 bases and J gave up 6 bases, with 15 bases separating them. Germline values: CDR1 MNHEY, CDR2 SVGEGT. This CDR3 has 14 amino acids.

V usage is TRBV7-9 and J usage is TRBJ1-6, with D possibly matching TRBD1 (6 bases). This CDR3 has 14 amino acids. Germline V gives CDR1 SEHNR, CDR2 FQNEAQ (reference sequence). Trimming removed 3 bases at V and 10 bases at J, with 13 bases between. The CDR3 region is CASSFDRPGSPLHF. CDR3 DNA: TGTGCCAGCAGCTTCGACAGGCCCGGGTCACCCCTCCACTTT.

This clone came up a few times. The V gene is TRBV3-1 (or the pseudogene TRBV3-2), the J gene TRBJ2-7; 9 nucleotides agree with TRBD1. The CDR3 is 14 residues long. Trimming took 5 bases from V and 4 from J; bases not matched to a gene: 6. The germline V gene encodes CDR1 LGHDT and CDR2 YNNKEL (reference sequence). This chain's CDR3 is CASSIQGAGYEQYF. Here the CDR3 DNA reads TGTGCCAGCAGCATACAGGGGGCAGGGTACGAGCAGTACTTC.

This chain links TRBV7-9 with TRBJ1-6, with D possibly being TRBD1 (5 bases). The V end lost 2 bases, the J end lost 5 bases, and 10 bases lay between the germline ends. The CDR3 loop spans 15 amino acids. Per the germline V gene, CDR1 is SEHNR and CDR2 is FQNEAQ (reference sequence). In DNA form, the CDR3 reads TGTGCCAGCAGCTTATCGGGACTGGATAATTCACCCCTCCACTTT. This codes for CASSLSGLDNSPLHF.

This chain connects TRBV7-2 to TRBJ2-5; D is perhaps TRBD1 (6 bases). Trimming took 0 bases from V and 2 from J, leaving 19 bases between them. This CDR3 contains 18 residues. Germline CDR1 SGHTA, CDR2 FQGNSA. The CDR3, as DNA: TGTGCCAGCAGCTTAGCGCTACAGGGCGGCGTGATTCAAGAGACCCAGTACTTC. Its translation: CASSLALQGGVIQETQYF.

The chain links TRBV6-5 to TRBJ1-2, with D maybe TRBD1 (6 bases). V lost 9 bases to trimming and J lost 6 bases, with 17 bases between them. CDR1 is MNHEY, CDR2 SVGAGI, per germline. The CDR3 covers 13 residues. CDR3 amino acids: CASQGGSRNGYTF. Here the CDR3 DNA reads TGTGCCAGTCAAGGGGGGTCGCGAAATGGCTACACCTTC.

This clone was detected only a few times. The sample has other DNA sequences that encode this CDR3 too. This chain links TRBV5-4 with TRBJ2-1; TRBD1 agrees at 8 bases. Germline loops: CDR1 SGHNT, CDR2 YYREEE (reference sequence). V shed 0 bases, J shed 8 bases, and the junction held 4 bases outside the gene matches. The CDR3 consists of 14 residues. The CDR3 is CASSLGQGFDEQFF. DNA of the CDR3: TGTGCCAGCAGCTTGGGACAGGGGTTTGATGAGCAGTTCTTC.

V usage is TRBV9 and J usage is TRBJ2-1; D is undetermined. This CDR3 spans 15 amino acids. Germline V gene lookup returns CDR1 SGDLS and CDR2 YYNGEE. V lost 5 bases and J lost 0, with 12 bases in between. CDR3 sequence reads: CASSGKESSYNEQFF. CDR3 sequence (DNA): TGTGCCAGCAGTGGAAAAGAGAGCTCCTACAATGAGCAGTTCTTC.

The J gene is TRBJ1-2, the V gene TRBV27; TRBD1 might be the D (5 bases). The ends were cut back, 0 bases at V and 2 bases at J, with 10 bases in the middle. This CDR3 has 15 amino acids. The germline CDR1 and CDR2 sequences are MNHEY and SMNVEV (reference sequence). In nucleotides, the CDR3 is TGTGCCAGCAGTTTATCGGGCGGGGGGAACTATGGCTACACCTTC. Its protein is CASSLSGGGNYGYTF.

This CDR3 is CASRLAGETQYF. CDR3 DNA sequence: TGTGCCAGCAGACTAGCGGGGGAGACCCAGTACTTC. The V and J genes are TRBV2 and TRBJ2-5; 10 bases agree with TRBD2. J gave up 5 bases and V 6 bases, and 0 bases lay outside the gene matches. Germline V gives CDR1 SNHLY, CDR2 FYNNEI. The CDR3 runs 12 residues.

The rearrangement joins TRBV14 to TRBJ2-1, with D perhaps matching TRBD1 or TRBD2 (5 bases each). The germline V gene has CDR1 SGHDN and CDR2 FVKESK. V lost 4 bases to trimming and J lost 7 bases, with 17 bases between them. CDR3 length: 15 residues. The CDR3 DNA is TGTGCCAGCAGCCTCGGGACGGGCAAGGGGAATGAGCAGTTCTTC. Translating gives CASSLGTGKGNEQFF.

CDR3 DNA: TGTGCCAGCAGTTTCACAGGGTTTAGCAATCAGCCCCAGCATTTT. Translated: CASSFTGFSNQPQHF. The rearrangement joins TRBV28 to TRBJ1-5, with D possibly being TRBD1 (6 bases). CDR1 MDHEN and CDR2 SYDVKM come from the germline V gene. V was cut by 3 bases and J by 0 bases, with 9 bases left in between. The CDR3 contains 15 residues. Combining the CDR3 with reference TRBV28 and TRBJ1-5 gives the whole variable domain DVKVTQSSRYLVKRTGEKVFLECVQDMDHENMFWYRQDPGLGLRLIYFSYDVKMKEKGDIPEGYSVSREKKERFSLILESASTNQTSMYLCASSFTGFSNQPQHFGDGTRLSIL.

The rearrangement links TRBV7-2 to TRBJ2-1, with TRBD2 as a possible D gene (5 bases). Deletions cut 0 bases from V and 5 bases from J, with 11 bases between. Germline V gene sequence: CDR1 SGHTA, CDR2 FQGNSA. The CDR3 is 15 residues long. The CDR3 here is CASSLARGHNNEQFF. The CDR3 DNA reads as TGTGCCAGCAGCTTAGCTCGAGGGCACAACAATGAGCAGTTCTTC. The variable domain in full, completed from reference TRBV7-2 and TRBJ2-1, reads GAGVSQSPSNKVTEKGKDVELRCDPISGHTALYWYRQSLGQGLEFLIYFQGNSAPDKSGLPSDRFSAERTGGSVSTLTIQRTQQEDSAVYLCASSLARGHNNEQFFGPGTRLTVL.

The V and J genes are TRBV7-9 and TRBJ1-5; 8 positions match TRBD1. The V segment lost 6 bases and the J segment 7 bases; nucleotides outside the gene matches: 8. The CDR3 has 14 residues. Germline CDR1 and CDR2: SEHNR and FQNEAQ (reference sequence). The CDR3 sequence: CASSRTGSGQPQHF. The CDR3 nucleotides are TGTGCCAGCAGTAGGACAGGGTCGGGCCAGCCCCAGCATTTT.

V and J are TRBV5-1 and TRBJ2-5; D may correspond to TRBD1 or TRBD2 (5 bases each). Trimming removed 0 bases at V and 4 bases at J, with 10 bases between. Germline CDR1 reads SGHRS; CDR2 reads YFSETQ. CDR3 length: 14 residues. CDR3 region: CASSLGGQGETQYF. DNA of the CDR3: TGCGCCAGCAGCTTGGGAGGGCAGGGAGAGACCCAGTACTTC.

The rearrangement links TRBV7-8 to TRBJ1-3; D remains unclear. Looked up from germline, CDR1 is SGHVS and CDR2 is FQNEAQ. The CDR3 runs to 15 residues. Trimming shortened V by 5 bases and J by 0 bases, and 11 bases separated the two germline ends. The CDR3 DNA is TGTGCCAGCAGCGCCTCTGGTACCTCTGGAAACACCATATATTTT. This translates into CASSASGTSGNTIYF.

This sequence joins TRBV6-5 and TRBJ1-1; TRBD1 aligns across 8 bases. The CDR3 is 15 residues long. The ends lost 5 bases at V and 0 bases at J; junction bases unmatched: 5. Germline CDR1 MNHEY, CDR2 SVGAGI. CDR3 residues: CASSPPGQVNTEAFF. The CDR3, as DNA: TGTGCCAGCAGTCCGCCGGGACAGGTGAACACTGAAGCTTTCTTT.

The chain is built from TRBV30 and TRBJ2-1; weak D call: TRBD2 (6 bases). This CDR3 is built from 14 residues. CDR1 is GTSNPN, CDR2 SVGIG, per germline (reference sequence). The V end lost 0 bases, the J end lost 0 bases, and 6 bases lay between the germline ends. CDR3 DNA sequence: TGTGCCTGGAGTGTCGGGAGCTCCTACAATGAGCAGTTCTTC. Translation: CAWSVGSSYNEQFF. Variable domain in full (rest from reference TRBV30 and TRBJ2-1): SQTIHQWPATLVQPVGSPLSLECTVEGTSNPNLYWYRQAAGRGLQLLFYSVGIGQISSEVPQNLSASRPQDRQFILSSKKLLLSDSGFYLCAWSVGSSYNEQFFGPGTRLTVL.

This rearrangement joins TRBV24-1 to TRBJ2-2, with D perhaps TRBD1 (5 bases). V was clipped by 0 bases and J by 0 bases, with 7 bases between them. Germline V gene lookup returns CDR1 KGHDR and CDR2 SFDVKD. The CDR3 is made up of 16 amino acids. DNA of the CDR3: TGTGCCACCAGTGATTTGGACAGACCGAACACCGGGGAGCTGTTTTTT. Amino acids: CATSDLDRPNTGELFF.

The chain joins TRBV6-5 to TRBJ1-5; no definite D call. Germline values: CDR1 MNHEY, CDR2 SVGAGI. V was trimmed by 0 bases and J by 5 bases, leaving 5 bases between them. The CDR3 consists of 13 residues. CDR3 region: CASSYSVDQPQHF. CDR3 coding DNA: TGTGCCAGCAGTTACTCGGTCGATCAGCCCCAGCATTTT.

This clone was picked up one time. The chain carries TRBV4-2 and TRBJ2-3; D is perhaps TRBD1 or TRBD2 (6 bases each). Germline CDR1 LGHNA, CDR2 YNFKEQ. The CDR3 spans 15 residues. V lost 0 bases, J lost 4 bases, and 11 bases lay in between. The CDR3 reads CASSQERGAPDTQYF. The CDR3 coding sequence is TGTGCCAGCAGCCAAGAGAGGGGGGCCCCAGATACGCAGTATTTT.

The V and J genes are TRBV27 and TRBJ1-1; no firm D call. V gave up 7 bases and J gave up 6 bases, with 12 bases separating them. The V gene's germline CDR1 is MNHEY and CDR2 SMNVEV (reference sequence). There are 12 residues in the CDR3. The CDR3 loop is CASNSPLSEAFF. CDR3 coding DNA: TGTGCCAGCAATTCACCGCTCTCTGAAGCTTTCTTT.

This chain uses TRBV2 with TRBJ1-2; tentative D call: TRBD1 (6 bases). Germline V CDR1 and CDR2: SNHLY, FYNNEI. Trimming left V 8 bases short and J 4 bases short, with 14 bases between. The length of the CDR3 is 13 residues. The DNA for the CDR3 is TGTGCCAGCGAGGACAGCGTCAGCTATGGCTACACCTTC. As protein: CASEDSVSYGYTF.